Below are 28 T cell receptor beta chains sequenced from a single sample in a study of shared clonotypes between healthy human individuals. Repertoires were generated with immunoSEQ multiplex PCR, while TCRdb's copy carries only in-frame clones and drops some. Altogether around 1.6 million clones are present, around 98% being singletons, with the ten largest covering about 0.45%. The sample taken for sequencing was naive CD4+ T cells sorted from blood. Sample subset: CD45RA+ positively selected. These TCRs come from a man aged 25-45 years in good health.

The V and J genes are TRBV7-2 and TRBJ2-1; D is possibly TRBD2 (6 bases). V was cut by 0 bases and J by 16 bases, with 16 bases left in between. Germline CDR1 SGHTA, CDR2 FQGNSA. The CDR3 loop spans 13 amino acids. The chain's CDR3 is CASSLAPGLSHFF. The DNA for the CDR3 is TGTGCCAGCAGCTTAGCGCCGGGACTGAGCCACTTCTTC.

This chain uses TRBV5-1 with TRBJ1-3; the match to TRBD1 covers 8 bases. The CDR3 has 16 amino acids. The germline V gene has CDR1 SGHRS and CDR2 YFSETQ. V lost 4 bases and J lost 1; bases outside the gene matches: 7. CDR3 loop: CASSQGQGASGNTIYF. DNA of the CDR3: TGCGCCAGCAGCCAAGGGCAGGGGGCTTCTGGAAACACCATATATTTT.

A word on this clone: The same CDR3 can be traced to other DNA sequences in this sample. The J gene is TRBJ1-5, the V gene TRBV29-1, with 7 bases aligning to TRBD1. V trimming: 4 bases; J trimming: 3 bases; junction bases outside the gene matches: 3. The CDR3 totals 13 residues. CDR1 is SQVTM and CDR2 is ANQGSEA in the germline V gene. This chain's CDR3 is CSVGDSSNQPQHF. CDR3 nucleotide sequence: TGCAGCGTTGGGGACAGTTCCAATCAGCCCCAGCATTTT. The whole variable domain, remainder taken from reference TRBV29-1 and TRBJ1-5, is SAVISQKPSRDICQRGTSLTIQCQVDSQVTMMFWYRQQPGQSLTLIATANQGSEATYESGFVIDKFPISRPNLTFSTLTVSNMSPEDSSIYLCSVGDSSNQPQHFGDGTRLSIL.

The V gene is TRBV6-1, the J gene TRBJ2-4; 8 bases fit TRBD1. The junction had 11 bases not matched to a gene; V was cut back by 4 bases and J by 15 bases. Germline CDR1 reads MNHNS; CDR2 reads SASEGT. The CDR3 covers 13 residues. The CDR3 loop is CASSAFPDRAPYF. The CDR3 DNA follows: TGTGCCAGCAGTGCATTTCCGGACAGGGCGCCGTACTTC.

Turning to this clone: Other DNA sequences in this sample translate to the same CDR3. The chain recombines TRBV18 with TRBJ2-1, with 15 nucleotides matching TRBD2. This CDR3 is built from 17 residues. V shed 2 bases, J shed 4 bases, and the junction held 3 bases outside the gene matches. Germline V CDR1 and CDR2: KGHSH, LQKENI. Here the CDR3 reads CASSPAGLAGGYNEQFF. CDR3 coding DNA: TGTGCCAGCTCACCAGCTGGACTAGCGGGAGGGTACAATGAGCAGTTCTTC.

The CDR3 protein is CASSLLAAPSGELFF. CDR3 DNA: TGTGCCAGCAGCTTGCTAGCGGCCCCCTCCGGGGAGCTGTTTTTT. This chain joins TRBV5-5 and TRBJ2-2, with TRBD2 matching over 7 bases. The V segment lost 1 base and the J segment 6 bases; nucleotides outside the gene matches: 6. Germline V CDR1 and CDR2: SGHKS, YYEKEE (reference sequence). The CDR3 is 15 amino acids.

The V gene is TRBV6-5, the J gene TRBJ2-2; D ambiguous. Germline assignment: CDR1 MNHEY and CDR2 SVGAGI. The V end was cut by 4 bases, the J end by 6 bases, with 9 bases between. The CDR3 loop spans 13 amino acids. CDR3 bases: TGTGCCAGCAGTTGGTTAGCTGCCGGGGAGCTGTTTTTT. This encodes CASSWLAAGELFF.

The chain is built from TRBV7-2 and TRBJ2-5; D perhaps matches TRBD1 (6 bases). Trimming shortened V by 4 bases and J by 3 bases, and 12 bases separated the two germline ends. The CDR3 runs to 14 residues. Germline loops: CDR1 SGHTA, CDR2 FQGNSA. This CDR3 is CASSSKTGEETQYF. As DNA, the CDR3 is TGTGCCAGCAGCTCGAAGACAGGAGAAGAGACCCAGTACTTC.

The chain links TRBV2 to TRBJ2-3; 9 bases are shared with TRBD2. The CDR3 consists of 15 residues. CDR1 is SNHLY, CDR2 FYNNEI, per germline. J gave up 2 bases and V 7 bases, and 7 bases lay outside the gene matches. CDR3: CASNNGLATTDTQYF. In DNA form, the CDR3 reads TGTGCCAGCAACAACGGACTAGCGACCACAGATACGCAGTATTTT.

This clone has a single count. The junction does not match germline at one end; this may be a read error. The chain uses TRBV10-3 and TRBJ2-2; no reliable D call. CDR3 length: 16 residues. From germline, CDR1 is ENHRY and CDR2 SYGVKD. CDR3 amino acids: CAISQSSPPATGELFF. CDR3 sequence (DNA): TGTGCCATCAGTCAGTCCAGTCCCCCGGCCACCGGGGAGCTGTTTTTT.

Concerning this clone: Distinct nucleotide sequences in the sample also encode this CDR3. The rearrangement uses TRBV7-9 and TRBJ2-7; tentative D call: TRBD2 (6 bases). Per the germline V gene, CDR1 is SEHNR and CDR2 is FQNEAQ (reference sequence). The CDR3 length is 12 residues. With 3 bases removed from V and 7 bases from J, the gap between germline ends came to 10 bases. For the CDR3, the DNA is TGTGCCAGCAGCTTGCTCGGGGGTGAGCAGTACTTC. Protein: CASSLLGGEQYF. The full variable domain, rest sourced from reference TRBV7-9 and TRBJ2-7, is DTGVSQNPRHKITKRGQNVTFRCDPISEHNRLYWYRQTLGQGPEFLTYFQNEAQLEKSRLLSDRFSAERPKGSFSTLEIQRTEQGDSAMYLCASSLLGGEQYFGPGTRLTVT.

This chain joins TRBV5-4 and TRBJ2-1; the D gene is possibly TRBD2 (5 bases). Germline V lookup: CDR1 SGHNT, CDR2 YYREEE (reference sequence). The CDR3 has 15 residues. The V gene lost 3 bases and the J gene lost 0 bases, with 10 bases spanning the gap. CDR3 in amino acids: CASSSPGNSYNEQFF. The CDR3 DNA follows: TGTGCCAGCAGCTCCCCCGGGAACTCCTACAATGAGCAGTTCTTC.

Remarks on this clone: The same CDR3 also results from other DNA sequences found in this sample. V usage is TRBV28 and J usage is TRBJ2-2; D may be TRBD1 or TRBD2 (5 bases each). CDR1 is MDHEN, CDR2 SYDVKM, per germline. V was shortened by 3 bases and J by 5 bases, with 10 bases between the two germline ends. This CDR3 is built from 14 residues. CDR3 DNA: TGTGCCAGCAGTTTGAGGGGCGGGACCGGGGAGCTGTTTTTT. Translation: CASSLRGGTGELFF.

The rearrangement joins TRBV2 to TRBJ2-7; perhaps D is TRBD1 or TRBD2 (5 bases each). The CDR3 covers 14 residues. Germline lookup yields CDR1 SNHLY and CDR2 FYNNEI. V was clipped by 5 bases and J by 4 bases, with 15 bases between them. In nucleotides, the CDR3 is TGTGCCAGCAGTAATGAGGGGCGCTTATACGAGCAGTACTTC. Protein: CASSNEGRLYEQYF.

This chain links TRBV2 with TRBJ2-3; weak D call: TRBD2 (5 bases). CDR3 length: 14 amino acids. The V end lost 7 bases, the J end lost 3 bases, and 14 bases lay between the germline ends. In germline, CDR1 is SNHLY, CDR2 FYNNEI. The CDR3 is CASKRRDLTDTQYF. The DNA for the CDR3 is TGTGCCAGCAAGCGGCGAGATCTGACAGATACGCAGTATTTT.

The V gene is TRBV9, the J gene TRBJ1-4; D not certain. This CDR3 has 15 residues. Looked up from germline, CDR1 is SGDLS and CDR2 is YYNGEE. The V gene lost 1 base and the J gene lost 7 bases, with 14 bases spanning the gap. The CDR3 is CASSVSPHSGEKLFF. The CDR3, as DNA: TGTGCCAGCAGCGTAAGCCCGCATTCGGGTGAAAAACTGTTTTTT.

The V gene is TRBV15, the J gene TRBJ2-7, with unresolved D. The CDR3 covers 13 residues. CDR1 and CDR2 from the germline V gene are LNHNV and YYDKDF (reference sequence). V was shortened by 3 bases and J by 9 bases, with 15 bases between the two germline ends. In DNA form, the CDR3 reads TGTGCCACCAGCAGTGGGATGCTGGGCGGGCAGTACTTC. Residues: CATSSGMLGGQYF.

The rearrangement links TRBV30 to TRBJ1-1; D gene ambiguous. CDR3 size: 16 residues. Germline CDR1 GTSNPN, CDR2 SVGIG (reference sequence). Trimming shortened V by 1 base and J by 0 bases, and 15 bases separated the two germline ends. This CDR3 is CAWSGGRTDLNTEAFF. DNA for the CDR3: TGTGCCTGGAGTGGAGGCAGGACGGATTTGAACACTGAAGCTTTCTTT. The full variable domain, with the rest looked up from reference TRBV30 and TRBJ1-1, is SQTIHQWPATLVQPVGSPLSLECTVEGTSNPNLYWYRQAAGRGLQLLFYSVGIGQISSEVPQNLSASRPQDRQFILSSKKLLLSDSGFYLCAWSGGRTDLNTEAFFGQGTRLTVV.

The count of this clone is one. The chain links TRBV5-8 to TRBJ1-5; TRBD1 might be the D (6 bases). The CDR3 has 13 amino acids. V was cut by 6 bases and J by 6 bases, with 13 bases left in between. Germline V gene data show CDR1 as SGHTS and CDR2 as YDEGEE. CDR3: CASTGTLGQPQHF. In nucleotides, the CDR3 is TGTGCCAGCACTGGGACACTTGGTCAGCCCCAGCATTTT.

The chain couples TRBV15 to TRBJ2-7, with D maybe TRBD2 (5 bases). The germline V gene has CDR1 LNHNV and CDR2 YYDKDF (reference sequence). The ends were cut back, 0 bases at V and 9 bases at J, with 9 bases in the middle. The CDR3 length is 12 residues. The CDR3 region is CATSRERGWQYF. The CDR3 coding sequence is TGTGCCACCAGCAGAGAAAGAGGGTGGCAGTACTTC.

The chain uses TRBV19 and TRBJ1-5; D is unclear. The CDR3 extends over 14 amino acids. The V end was cut by 2 bases, the J end by 10 bases, with 15 bases between. CDR1 is LNHDA, CDR2 SQIVND, per germline (reference sequence). CDR3: CASSIRTTRRPQHF. The CDR3 coding sequence is TGTGCCAGTAGTATACGTACGACCCGCCGTCCCCAGCATTTT.

The chain recombines TRBV18 with TRBJ1-5; D is ambiguous. Germline CDR1 KGHSH, CDR2 LQKENI. Trimming took 1 base from V and 8 from J, leaving 15 bases between them. The CDR3 has 15 amino acids. The CDR3 DNA follows: TGTGCCAGCTCACCACTCGGGGAGGGTCTTAAGCCCCAGCATTTT. This sequence encodes CASSPLGEGLKPQHF.

The chain links TRBV12-5 to TRBJ2-2, with D uncertain. V was clipped by 0 bases and J by 5 bases, with 4 bases between them. The CDR3 contains 13 residues. Looked up from germline, CDR1 is LGHNT and CDR2 is FRNRAP. The CDR3 nucleotides are TGTGCTAGTGGTTTGGTACCGACCGGGGAGCTGTTTTTT. Its translation: CASGLVPTGELFF.

The chain is built from TRBV19 and TRBJ2-7; D call uncertain. This CDR3 has 11 amino acids. V gave up 4 bases and J gave up 6 bases, with 7 bases separating them. Germline CDR1 LNHDA, CDR2 SQIVND (reference sequence). The CDR3 loop is CASSSLSEQYF. The CDR3 nucleotides are TGTGCCAGTAGTAGTTTGTCCGAGCAGTACTTC.

V usage is TRBV7-2 and J usage is TRBJ1-2; D perhaps matches TRBD1 (5 bases). The V and J ends lost 2 bases and 0 bases respectively, with 16 bases between them. The CDR3 spans 17 residues. The germline V gene encodes CDR1 SGHTA and CDR2 FQGNSA. CDR3 in amino acids: CASSLFLWGMTNYGYTF. CDR3 sequence (DNA): TGTGCCAGCAGCTTATTCCTCTGGGGGATGACTAACTATGGCTACACCTTC.

CDR3 sequence (DNA): TGTGCCAGCACCCTGTACAGAGACAATGAGCAGTTCTTC. Its protein product is CASTLYRDNEQFF. This chain joins TRBV6-6 and TRBJ2-1; no definite D call. The V end was cut by 7 bases, the J end by 5 bases, with 12 bases between. CDR3 length equals 13 residues. Germline CDR1 and CDR2: MNHNY and SVGAGI (reference sequence).

The V call is TRBV11-2, the J call TRBJ2-7, with D tentatively TRBD2 (5 bases). Trimming shortened V by 2 bases and J by 2 bases, and 7 bases separated the two germline ends. This CDR3 has 13 amino acids. CDR1 is SGHAT, CDR2 FQNNGV, per germline. CDR3 nucleotides: TGTGCCAGCAGCTTAAGGCGGGCCTACGAGCAGTACTTC. This encodes CASSLRRAYEQYF.

The chain carries TRBV9 and TRBJ2-7; 10 bases match TRBD2. Germline values: CDR1 SGDLS, CDR2 YYNGEE. The CDR3 has 16 residues. J gave up 7 bases and V 0 bases, and 10 bases lay outside the gene matches. The CDR3 spells CASSVEGTSALGEQYF. The DNA of the CDR3 is TGTGCCAGCAGCGTAGAAGGGACTAGCGCTCTGGGGGAGCAGTACTTC.